This TCR beta chain came from a study of T-cell memory formation after mild COVID-19. Germline-derived CDR1 and CDR2 are SGHVS and FNYEAQ. CDR3 size: 14 residues. V lost 4 bases, J lost 7 bases, and 8 bases stayed unmatched. With constant-segment primers, 5'RACE yielded cDNA libraries of TCR alpha and TCR beta that carried sample barcodes and UMIs. One entry per CDR3 protein results from TCRdb running MiXCR on the 5' RACE reads. This table holds hundreds of thousands of distinct CDR3 sequences, 25% to 30% found once. In its sample, this clonotype was seen a few times. The sequencing sample was made of PBMCs or a T cell subset sorted from them (not recorded which). This TCR came from an adult woman who had mild COVID-19 (a few samples of this study predate the infection). Cell type and time point are not known. This chain links TRBV7-6 with TRBJ2-3; TRBD1 matches 7 bases. As DNA, the CDR3 is TGTGCCAGCAGCTCAACTACAGGGGTCAATACGCAGTATTTT. It translates to CASSSTTGVNTQYF.